The entry below describes one TCR beta chain. This entry belongs to a study of blood T cell repertoires in COVID-19. Study-level information: Whether acute or convalescent, the COVID-19 samples came from the United States, Italy and Spain. The analysed material was cDNA or gDNA that came from T cells, B-cell-depleted T cells, or PBMCs.

Assay: immunoSEQ multiplex PCR; the TCRdb copy retains only in-frame clones and omits some. The sample lists 430,000 or so clones; around 90% were seen once. V trimming: 5 bases; J trimming: 4 bases; junction bases outside the gene matches: 2. Germline CDR1 LGHDT, CDR2 YNNKEL (reference sequence). This CDR3 region has 13 residues. This sequence joins TRBV3-1 (or the pseudogene TRBV3-2) and TRBJ2-5; 9 bases fit TRBD2. Sequences were obtained from peripheral blood. This TCR was sampled from a young man with COVID-19, enrolled during active disease. The CDR3 DNA reads as TGTGCCAGCAGCACGCGGGGGGGAGAGACCCAGTACTTC. Protein: CASSTRGGETQYF.